The clone carrying this T cell receptor (beta chain) was seen just once. The antigen is undetermined. Amplification used 60 Vbeta primers and 13 Jbeta primers. Using immunoSEQ multiplex PCR, the repertoire was profiled, and TCRdb retains in-frame clones only, with some absent. This table holds about 150,000 clones, approximately 80% found once. This CDR3 is 19 amino acids long. V dropped 3 bases and J dropped 2 bases, with 25 bases sitting between them. Germline values: CDR1 SGDLS, CDR2 YYNGEE. The sample is drawn from a study of cytomegalovirus exposure and HLA in healthy donors. Overall study results and limits: In a later analysis, parvovirus B19, influenza, CMV and Epstein-Barr virus appeared linked to several top co-occurrence clusters.

The specimen was PBMCs. V is TRBV9 and J is TRBJ2-3, with D perhaps TRBD2 (5 bases). This TCR derives from a boy under 10 years old in good health and CMV-seronegative. The CDR3: CASSDPSGFGKNPTDTQYF. In nucleotides, the CDR3 is TGTGCCAGCAGCGACCCGTCGGGGTTCGGGAAGAACCCCACAGATACGCAGTATTTT. Full variable domain (rest looked up from reference TRBV9 and TRBJ2-3): DSGVTQTPKHLITATGQRVTLRCSPRSGDLSVYWYQQSLDQGLQFLIQYYNGEERAKGNILERFSAQQFPDLHSELNLSSLELGDSALYFCASSDPSGFGKNPTDTQYFGPGTRLTVL.